Listed here is a single T cell receptor beta chain. Its antigen is still unknown. The sample is drawn from a study of spatial heterogeneity in lung cancer. Across the whole study: Alpha-chain sequences were consistently detected in smaller numbers than beta-chain sequences.

Individual TCR cDNA molecules each bore their own unique molecular identifier. TCRdb passed the 5' RACE reads through MiXCR, listing each CDR3 protein once. The sample has some 16,000 distinct CDR3 sequences; under 20% are singletons. Time point described: blood at routine non-recurrence follow-up after resection. The study sequenced unsorted whole RNA from tumor, nontumor lung or frozen PBMC. V lost 1 base, J lost 4 bases, and 8 bases lay in between. This CDR3 has 13 residues. Looked up from germline, CDR1 is SGHTA and CDR2 is FQGNSA. Study results and limitations: Blood showed ubiquitous tumor TCRs more often at resection than at routine follow-up.

The starting material was PBMCs, obtained at follow-up. This TCR was recovered from a male donor with early-stage non-small cell lung cancer. The chain uses TRBV7-2 and TRBJ2-7; D not certain. The CDR3 nucleotides read TGTGCCAGCAGCTTAGAGGCCAGATACGAGCAGTACTTC. Translating gives CASSLEARYEQYF.